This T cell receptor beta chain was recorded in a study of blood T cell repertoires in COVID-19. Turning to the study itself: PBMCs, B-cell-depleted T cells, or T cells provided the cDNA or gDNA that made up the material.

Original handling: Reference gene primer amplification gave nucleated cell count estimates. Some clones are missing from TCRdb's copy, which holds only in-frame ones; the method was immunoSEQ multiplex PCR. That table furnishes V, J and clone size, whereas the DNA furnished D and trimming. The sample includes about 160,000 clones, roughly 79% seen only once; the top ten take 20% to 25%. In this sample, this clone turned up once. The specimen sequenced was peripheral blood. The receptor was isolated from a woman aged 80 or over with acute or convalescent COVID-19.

The CDR3 is CASSGAFSGLREQYF. DNA of the CDR3: TGTGCCAGCAGTGGAGCGTTTTCGGGGTTGCGCGAGCAGTACTTC. V is TRBV6-1 and J is TRBJ2-7; maybe TRBD2 (5 bases). Trimming pared 4 bases from V and 6 bases from J, leaving 19 bases between. The CDR3 consists of 15 residues. Germline V lookup: CDR1 MNHNS, CDR2 SASEGT.